This entry lists 15 T cell receptor beta chains sequenced from one sample in a study of T cell clonality in common variable immunodeficiency. Study-level results: In common variable immunodeficiency, TCR beta chains reportedly carried fewer deletions and N-nucleotide insertions.

Here immunoSEQ multiplex PCR was the method, and the copy in TCRdb shows in-frame clones only, minus some. The sample shows tens of thousands of clones, none of them appearing just once. These receptors have no known antigen. Sequencing was done on a sample of peripheral blood mononuclear cells. The source is a human donor with common variable immunodeficiency.

This clone was seen repeatedly, ten times or more. This CDR3 reads CASSFGLDRVSSYNEQFF. The sequenced CDR3 bases are TGTGCCAGCAGTTTCGGCTTGGACAGGGTGAGCTCCTACAATGAG. The chain joins TRBV2 to TRBJ2-1; 8 bases align to TRBD1. The read comes to an end 3 residues before the CDR3 does, leaving the germline J gene to fill in the end. This CDR3 spans 18 amino acids. Germline lookup yields CDR1 SNHLY and CDR2 FYNNEI. Losses at the gene ends were 5 bases for V and 0 bases for J; bases not matched to a gene: 12.

The table lists this clone with many counts. The read comes to an end 3 residues before the CDR3 does, leaving the germline J gene to fill in the end. V usage is TRBV18 and J usage is TRBJ2-3; TRBD2 agrees at 10 bases. With 2 bases clipped from V and 1 base from J, the junction kept 0 bases outside the gene matches. Germline V gives CDR1 KGHSH, CDR2 LQKENI. The CDR3 has 15 amino acids. CDR3 bases read: TGTGCCAGCTCACCAGGACTAGCGGGCACAGATACG. It yields the protein CASSPGLAGTDT. The complete CDR3 sequence is CASSPGLAGTDTQYF.

At least ten counts were recorded for this clone. CDR3 DNA (partial): TGTGCCTGGAGTATTGGGGCCGCAGATACG. It is translated as CAWSIGAADT. In full, the CDR3 reads CAWSIGAADTQYF. The chain combines TRBV30 with TRBJ2-3; TRBD1 is a possible D gene (5 bases). The read ends 3 residues before the CDR3 terminus; that terminus is restored from the germline J gene. The CDR3 length is 13 residues. The ends were cut back, 2 bases at V and 4 bases at J, with 10 bases in the middle. Per germline, CDR1 GTSNPN and CDR2 SVGIG (reference sequence).

Ten or more counts support this clone. Read data end 3 residues before the CDR3 end; the end is taken from the germline J gene. This chain uses TRBV7-3 with TRBJ2-2; no clear D. Trimming cost V 2 bases and J 7 bases, with 8 bases left between them. The CDR3 is made up of 13 amino acids. Germline V lookup: CDR1 SGHTA, CDR2 FQGTGA. The CDR3 DNA, read in part, is TGTGCCAGCAGCTTAGAAGGTCGCGGGGAG. This encodes CASSLEGRGE. The full CDR3 protein is CASSLEGRGELFF.

This clone was detected only a few times. The part of the CDR3 DNA that was read is TGTGCCAGCAGCCAATCGGGCGGGAGACTCACAGATACG. Amino acids: CASSQSGGRLTDT. The CDR3, in full, reads CASSQSGGRLTDTQYF. The chain uses TRBV16 and TRBJ2-3, with 7 bases lining up with TRBD2. The read falls 3 residues short of the CDR3 end, and the missing part is taken from the germline J gene. CDR1 and CDR2 (germline): KGHSY, FQNENV. V was pared by 0 bases and J by 2 bases, with 5 bases of the junction left unmatched. This CDR3 spans 16 amino acids.

This clone was picked up many times. The read is 3 residues too short to cover the CDR3 end, so that end is filled in from the germline J gene. The rearrangement uses TRBV7-2 and TRBJ2-5; the D is unclear. The length of the CDR3 is 15 residues. Per the germline V gene, CDR1 is SGHTA and CDR2 is FQGNSA. V lost 0 bases and J 2 bases, leaving 10 bases between the germline ends. Incomplete CDR3 DNA: TGTGCCAGCAGCTTAGCTGGGCAAAAGCAAGAGACC. Translated, it gives CASSLAGQKQET. The whole CDR3 sequence is CASSLAGQKQETQYF.

At least ten counts were recorded for this clone. The read terminates 3 residues ahead of where the CDR3 ends, so the germline J gene completes it. V and J are TRBV12-3 or TRBV12-4 and TRBJ1-4, with 7 positions matching TRBD1. The J segment lost 6 bases and the V segment lost 3 bases, leaving 4 bases of the junction unmatched. CDR3 length: 14 amino acids. CDR3 loop: CASSLGQGDEKLFF. CDR3 DNA, as far as it was read: TGTGCCAGCAGTTTGGGCCAGGGGGATGAAAAA.

This chain's CDR3 is CASSVSWGLAGITADTQYF. The CDR3 bases that were read are TGTGCCAGCAGTGTGTCTTGGGGACTAGCGGGAATTACCGCAGATACG. This rearrangement joins TRBV2 to TRBJ2-3, with 13 bases that match TRBD2. The CDR3 goes on 3 residues after the read ends, and that part is filled in from the germline J gene. The ends lost 4 bases at V and 4 bases at J; junction bases unmatched: 14. Per germline, CDR1 SNHLY and CDR2 FYNNEI. The CDR3 extends over 19 amino acids.

This clone was counted between two and nine times. The read finishes 3 residues shy of the CDR3 end, and the germline J gene is used to complete it. The chain uses TRBV2 and TRBJ1-1, with 7 positions matching TRBD1. Germline V gene data show CDR1 as SNHLY and CDR2 as FYNNEI. The length of the CDR3 is 13 residues. V dropped 4 bases and J dropped 4; count of bases not matched to a gene: 3. The CDR3 DNA, read in part, is TGTGCCAGCAGTGCAGGGGGGTCCACTGAA. It is translated as CASSAGGSTE. In full, the CDR3 reads CASSAGGSTEAFF.

This clone was seen ten or more times. Sequencing ends 3 residues short of the CDR3 end; the germline J gene provides the rest. The V gene is TRBV6-1, the J gene TRBJ2-5; TRBD1 aligns across 9 bases. The CDR3 has 15 residues. With V trimmed by 1 base and J by 4 bases, 4 bases remained unmatched. In germline, CDR1 is MNHNS, CDR2 SASEGT. Incomplete CDR3 DNA: TGTGCCAGCAGTGAAGGGGGACAGGGCGCAGAGACC. It is translated as CASSEGGQGAET. The full CDR3 protein is CASSEGGQGAETQYF.

This clone has ten or more counts. Coverage ceases 3 residues before the CDR3 finishes, and the germline J gene fills in the end. The chain links TRBV13 to TRBJ1-1, with a possible D match to TRBD1 (6 bases). This CDR3 is built from 15 residues. V was clipped by 2 bases and J by 1 base, with 11 bases between them. Germline V gives CDR1 PRHDT, CDR2 FYEKMQ (reference sequence). CDR3 sequence reads: CASSLLGGGNTEAFF. The sequenced CDR3 bases are TGTGCCAGCAGCTTACTGGGAGGGGGGAACACTGAA.

There are many counts of this clone. The CDR3 goes on 3 residues after the read ends, and that part is filled in from the germline J gene. The J gene is TRBJ2-1, the V gene TRBV10-3, with 9 bases lining up with TRBD1. Trimming took 3 bases from V and 8 from J; bases not matched to a gene: 11. CDR1 ENHRY and CDR2 SYGVKD come from the germline V gene. This CDR3 has 16 amino acids. The sequenced CDR3 bases are TGTGCCATCAGTGAAGTCGGGGACAGGGCTAGCTATGAG. Translated: CAISEVGDRASYE. The whole CDR3 region reads CAISEVGDRASYEQFF.

This clone was seen ten or more times. The CDR3: CASSWTGGVTEAFF. CDR3 DNA, as far as it was read: TGTGCCAGCAGTTGGACAGGGGGGGTGACTGAA. The rearrangement uses TRBV5-4 and TRBJ1-1; 10 nucleotides agree with TRBD1. The sequenced fragment ends 3 residues before the CDR3 boundary, so the rest is inferred from the germline J gene. The germline V gene encodes CDR1 SGHNT and CDR2 YYREEE (reference sequence). V lost 5 bases and J lost 5; bases outside the gene matches: 6. The CDR3 contains 14 residues.

There are many counts of this clone. An end of the junction does not agree with germline; a read error may underlie this. The CDR3 is cut off 3 residues early in the read; its end comes from the germline J gene. This chain uses TRBV20-1 with TRBJ2-2, with D perhaps matching TRBD1 (6 bases). Germline CDR1 DFQATT, CDR2 SNEGSKA (reference sequence). This CDR3 comprises 15 residues. The DNA read from the CDR3 is TGCAGTGCTAGAGGGTATAGGGGGAACGCCGGGGAG. Translation: CSARGYRGNAGE. The entire CDR3 sequence reads CSARGYRGNAGELFF.

This clone was recorded at least ten times. The CDR3 is cut off 3 residues early in the read; its end comes from the germline J gene. The V gene is TRBV5-1, the J gene TRBJ2-7; 9 bases are shared with TRBD1. The V gene's germline CDR1 is SGHRS and CDR2 YFSETQ. With 4 bases clipped from V and 0 bases from J, the junction kept 8 bases outside the gene matches. This CDR3 has 16 amino acids. The CDR3 loop is CASSPMGQGSSYEQYF. The part of the CDR3 DNA that was read is TGCGCCAGCAGCCCTATGGGACAGGGAAGCTCCTACGAG.